This TCR beta chain emerged from a study of blood T cell repertoires in COVID-19. The CDR3 is 15 residues long. Germline CDR1 and CDR2: SGHRS and YFSETQ. J gave up 0 bases and V 2 bases, and 3 bases lay outside the gene matches. Authors' analysis steps: For nucleated cells, counts were estimated from reference gene primer amplification. Sequencing used immunoSEQ multiplex PCR; TCRdb keeps in-frame clones, though not all of them. The V and J calls and clone size were taken over from that table, and D and trimming were inferred from the DNA. The profile shows approximately 62,000 clones, 70% to 90% of them singletons.

The sequencing sample was made of peripheral blood. The clonotype comes from a man older than 75 with acute or convalescent COVID-19. This chain links TRBV5-1 with TRBJ2-3; 7 positions agree with TRBD2. The CDR3 coding sequence is TGCGCCAGCAGCTTCAGCGGGGAAAGCACAGATACGCAGTATTTT. This codes for CASSFSGESTDTQYF.